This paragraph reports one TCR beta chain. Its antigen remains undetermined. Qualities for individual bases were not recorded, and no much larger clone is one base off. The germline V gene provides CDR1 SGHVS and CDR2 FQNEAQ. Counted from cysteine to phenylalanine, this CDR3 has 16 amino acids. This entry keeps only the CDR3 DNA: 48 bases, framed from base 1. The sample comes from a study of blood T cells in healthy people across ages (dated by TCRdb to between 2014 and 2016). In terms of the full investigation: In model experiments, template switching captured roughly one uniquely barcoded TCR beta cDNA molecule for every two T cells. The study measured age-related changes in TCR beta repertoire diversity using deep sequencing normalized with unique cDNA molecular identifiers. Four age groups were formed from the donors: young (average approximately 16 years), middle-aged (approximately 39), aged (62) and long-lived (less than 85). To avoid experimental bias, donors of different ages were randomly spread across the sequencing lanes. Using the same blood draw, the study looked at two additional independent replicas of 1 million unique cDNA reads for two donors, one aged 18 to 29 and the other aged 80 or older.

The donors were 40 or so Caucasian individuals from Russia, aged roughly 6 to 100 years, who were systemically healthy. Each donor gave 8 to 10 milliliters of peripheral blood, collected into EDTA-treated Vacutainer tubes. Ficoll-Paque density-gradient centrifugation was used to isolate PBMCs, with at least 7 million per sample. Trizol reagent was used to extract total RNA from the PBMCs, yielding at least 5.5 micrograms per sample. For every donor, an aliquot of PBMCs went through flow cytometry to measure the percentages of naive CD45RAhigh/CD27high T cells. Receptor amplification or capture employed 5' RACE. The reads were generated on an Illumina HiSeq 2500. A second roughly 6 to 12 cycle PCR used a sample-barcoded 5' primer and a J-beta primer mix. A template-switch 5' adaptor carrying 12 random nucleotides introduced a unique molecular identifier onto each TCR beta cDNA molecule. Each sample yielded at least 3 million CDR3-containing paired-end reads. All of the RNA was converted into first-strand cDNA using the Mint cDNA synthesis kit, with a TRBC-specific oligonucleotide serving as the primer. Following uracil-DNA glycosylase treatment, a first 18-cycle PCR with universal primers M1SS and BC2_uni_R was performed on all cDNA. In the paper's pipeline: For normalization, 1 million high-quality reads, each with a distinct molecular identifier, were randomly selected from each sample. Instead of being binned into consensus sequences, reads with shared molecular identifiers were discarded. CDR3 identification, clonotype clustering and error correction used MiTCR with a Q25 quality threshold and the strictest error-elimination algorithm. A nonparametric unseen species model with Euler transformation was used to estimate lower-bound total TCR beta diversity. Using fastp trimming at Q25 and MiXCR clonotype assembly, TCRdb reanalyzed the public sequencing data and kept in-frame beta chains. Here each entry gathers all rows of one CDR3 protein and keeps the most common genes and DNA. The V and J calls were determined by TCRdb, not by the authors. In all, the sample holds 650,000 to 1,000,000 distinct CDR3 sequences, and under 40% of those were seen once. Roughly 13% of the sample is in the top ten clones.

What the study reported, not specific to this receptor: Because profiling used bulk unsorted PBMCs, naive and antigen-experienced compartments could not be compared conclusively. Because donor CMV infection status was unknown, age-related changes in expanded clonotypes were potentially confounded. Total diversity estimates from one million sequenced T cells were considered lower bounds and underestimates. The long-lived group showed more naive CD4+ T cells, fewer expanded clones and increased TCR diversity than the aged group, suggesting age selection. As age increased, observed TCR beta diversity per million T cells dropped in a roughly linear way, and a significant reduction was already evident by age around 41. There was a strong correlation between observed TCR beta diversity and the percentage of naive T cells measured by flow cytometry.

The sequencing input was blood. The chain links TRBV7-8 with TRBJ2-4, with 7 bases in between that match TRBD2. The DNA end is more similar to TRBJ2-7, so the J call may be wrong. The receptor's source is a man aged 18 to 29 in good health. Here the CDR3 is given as CASSPPVPSGAYEQYF. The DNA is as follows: TGTGCCAGCAGCCCGCCAGTACCCAGCGGGGCCTACGAGCAGTACTTC.